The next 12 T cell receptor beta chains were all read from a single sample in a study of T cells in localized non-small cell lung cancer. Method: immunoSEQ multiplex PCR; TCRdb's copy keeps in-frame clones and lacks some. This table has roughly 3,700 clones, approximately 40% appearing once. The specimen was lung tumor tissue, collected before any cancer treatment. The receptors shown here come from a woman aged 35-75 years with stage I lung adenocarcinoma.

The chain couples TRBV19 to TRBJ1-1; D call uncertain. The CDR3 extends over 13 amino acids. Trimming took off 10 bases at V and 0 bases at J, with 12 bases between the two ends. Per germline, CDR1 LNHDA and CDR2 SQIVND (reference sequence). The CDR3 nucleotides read TGTGCCACCTACCCAAGGGTGAACACTGAAGCTTTCTTT. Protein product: CATYPRVNTEAFF.

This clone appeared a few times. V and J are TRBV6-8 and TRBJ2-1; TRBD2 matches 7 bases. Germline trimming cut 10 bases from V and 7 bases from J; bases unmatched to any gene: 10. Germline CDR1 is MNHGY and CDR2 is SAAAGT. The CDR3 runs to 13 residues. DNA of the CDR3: TGTGCCACCCTTAAGCGGGATCAGAATGAGCAGTTCTTC. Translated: CATLKRDQNEQFF.

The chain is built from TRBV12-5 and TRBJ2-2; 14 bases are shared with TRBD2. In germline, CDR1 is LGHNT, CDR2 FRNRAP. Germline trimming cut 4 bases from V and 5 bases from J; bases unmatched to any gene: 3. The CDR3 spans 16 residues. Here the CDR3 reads CASGSRLAGGTGELFF. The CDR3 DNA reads TGTGCTAGTGGTTCAAGACTAGCGGGAGGGACCGGGGAGCTGTTTTTT. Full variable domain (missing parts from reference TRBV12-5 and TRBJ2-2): DARVTQTPRHKVTEMGQEVTMRCQPILGHNTVFWYRQTMMQGLELLAYFRNRAPLDDSGMPKDRFSAEMPDATLATLKIQPSEPRDSAVYFCASGSRLAGGTGELFFGEGSRLTVL.

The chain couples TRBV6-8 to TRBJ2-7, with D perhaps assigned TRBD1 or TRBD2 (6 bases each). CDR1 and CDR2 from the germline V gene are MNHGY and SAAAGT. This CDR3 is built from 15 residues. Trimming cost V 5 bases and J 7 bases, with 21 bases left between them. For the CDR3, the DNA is TGTGCCAGCAGTGGGGGGCAGGGAGGACTCGAAGAGCAGTACTTC. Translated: CASSGGQGGLEEQYF.

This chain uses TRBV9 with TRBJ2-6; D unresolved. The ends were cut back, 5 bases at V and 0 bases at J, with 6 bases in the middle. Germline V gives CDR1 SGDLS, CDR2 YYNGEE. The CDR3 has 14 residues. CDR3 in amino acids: CASSPDSGANVLTF. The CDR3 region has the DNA TGTGCCAGCAGTCCGGACTCTGGGGCCAACGTCCTGACTTTC.

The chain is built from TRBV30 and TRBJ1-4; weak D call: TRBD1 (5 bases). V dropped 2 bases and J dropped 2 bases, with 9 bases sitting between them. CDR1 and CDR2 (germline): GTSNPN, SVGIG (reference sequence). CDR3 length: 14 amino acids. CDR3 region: CAWSTRGTNEKLFF. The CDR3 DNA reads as TGTGCCTGGAGTACACGGGGCACTAATGAAAAACTGTTTTTT.

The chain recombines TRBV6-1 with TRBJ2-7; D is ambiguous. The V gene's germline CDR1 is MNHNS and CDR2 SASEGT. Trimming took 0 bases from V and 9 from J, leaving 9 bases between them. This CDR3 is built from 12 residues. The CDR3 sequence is CASSEAIIGQYF. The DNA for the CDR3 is TGTGCCAGCAGTGAAGCGATCATCGGGCAGTACTTC.

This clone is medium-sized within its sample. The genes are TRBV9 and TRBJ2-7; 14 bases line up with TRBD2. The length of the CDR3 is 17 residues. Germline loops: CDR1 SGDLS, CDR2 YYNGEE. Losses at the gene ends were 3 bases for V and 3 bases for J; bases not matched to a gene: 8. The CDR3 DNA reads TGTGCCAGCAGCGCGGGACTAGCGGGAGCTTTCGGCTACGAGCAGTACTTC. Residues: CASSAGLAGAFGYEQYF.

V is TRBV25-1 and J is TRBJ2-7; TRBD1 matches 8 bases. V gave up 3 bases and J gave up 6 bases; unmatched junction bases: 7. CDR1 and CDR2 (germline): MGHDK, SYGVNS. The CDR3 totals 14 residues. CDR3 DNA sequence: TGTGCCAGCAGTGACGGACAGGGCAGGGGCGAGCAGTACTTC. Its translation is CASSDGQGRGEQYF.

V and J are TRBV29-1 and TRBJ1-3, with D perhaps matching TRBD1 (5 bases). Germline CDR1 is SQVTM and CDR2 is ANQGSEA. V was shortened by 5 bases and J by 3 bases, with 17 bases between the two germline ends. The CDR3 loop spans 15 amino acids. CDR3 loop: CSVPRSGGGGNTIYF. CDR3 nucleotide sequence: TGCAGCGTTCCACGCTCGGGGGGAGGTGGAAACACCATATATTTT.

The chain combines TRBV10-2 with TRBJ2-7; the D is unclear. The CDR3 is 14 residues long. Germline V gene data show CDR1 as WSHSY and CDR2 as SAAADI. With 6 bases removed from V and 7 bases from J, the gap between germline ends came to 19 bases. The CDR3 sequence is CASSPRTEFGEQYF. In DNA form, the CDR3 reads TGCGCCAGCAGCCCCCGGACGGAGTTCGGGGAGCAGTACTTC.

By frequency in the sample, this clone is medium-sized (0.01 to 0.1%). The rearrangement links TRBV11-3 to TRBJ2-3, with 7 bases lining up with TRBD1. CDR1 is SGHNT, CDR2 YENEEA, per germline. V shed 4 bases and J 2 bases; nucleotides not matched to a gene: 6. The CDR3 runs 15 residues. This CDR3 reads CASSSDRDHTDTQYF. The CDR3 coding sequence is TGTGCCAGCAGCTCTGACAGGGACCACACAGATACGCAGTATTTT. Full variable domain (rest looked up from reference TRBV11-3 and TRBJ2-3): EAGVVQSPRYKIIEKKQPVAFWCNPISGHNTLYWYLQNLGQGPELLIRYENEEAVDDSQLPKDRFSAERLKGVDSTLKIQPAELGDSAVYLCASSSDRDHTDTQYFGPGTRLTVL.